This entry lists 25 T cell receptor beta chains sequenced from one sample in a study of blood T cells in healthy people across ages. Sample-barcoded 5' priming and a J-beta primer mix drove a second PCR of about 6 to 12 cycles. TCRdb redid the calling of the 5' RACE reads with MiXCR, one entry per CDR3 protein. The sample carries roughly 680,000 distinct CDR3 sequences, about 52% recorded once. Sequences were obtained from blood. These receptors were taken from a woman aged 55-69 years in good health.

The chain combines TRBV25-1 with TRBJ2-5; 8 bases match TRBD2. CDR3 length equals 13 residues. Germline V gene lookup returns CDR1 MGHDK and CDR2 SYGVNS. With 8 bases clipped from V and 4 bases from J, the junction kept 6 bases outside the gene matches. CDR3 sequence: CASSIGTRETQYF. In nucleotides, the CDR3 is TGTGCCAGCTCCATCGGGACTAGAGAGACCCAGTACTTC.

The V gene is TRBV27, the J gene TRBJ2-3; 11 bases map to TRBD2. The CDR3 spans 16 residues. Looked up from germline, CDR1 is MNHEY and CDR2 is SMNVEV (reference sequence). Losses at the gene ends were 4 bases for V and 6 bases for J; bases not matched to a gene: 9. The CDR3 region has the DNA TGTGCCAGCAGTTCGGGACTAGCGGCGGTCGGGGATACGCAGTATTTT. It specifies CASSSGLAAVGDTQYF.

The chain combines TRBV11-3 with TRBJ2-5, with TRBD1 matching 9 bases. This CDR3 is built from 16 residues. The V segment lost 5 bases and the J segment 5 bases; nucleotides outside the gene matches: 12. CDR1 and CDR2 from the germline V gene are SGHNT and YENEEA. The CDR3 spells CASSPGTGPMLETQYF. Written as DNA, the CDR3 is TGTGCCAGCAGCCCCGGGACAGGGCCGATGTTGGAGACCCAGTACTTC.

J is TRBJ2-7 and V is TRBV20-1; D is ambiguous. Germline V gene sequence: CDR1 DFQATT, CDR2 SNEGSKA (reference sequence). The CDR3 consists of 13 residues. Trimming cost V 0 bases and J 4 bases, with 10 bases left between them. This CDR3 is CSARDNYRYEQYF. The CDR3 bases are TGCAGTGCTAGAGATAATTACCGATACGAGCAGTACTTC.

V usage is TRBV3-1 and J usage is TRBJ1-4, with 7 nucleotides matching TRBD1. This CDR3 region has 15 residues. V shed 0 bases and J 7 bases; nucleotides not matched to a gene: 5. Per germline, CDR1 LGHDT and CDR2 YNNKEL (reference sequence). CDR3 region: CASSQEGGASEKLFF. In DNA form, the CDR3 reads TGTGCCAGCAGCCAAGAAGGGGGCGCTTCTGAAAAACTGTTTTTT.

The genes are TRBV5-5 and TRBJ1-2; a weak D match, TRBD1 (6 bases). V was shortened by 0 bases and J by 4 bases, with 19 bases between the two germline ends. This CDR3 comprises 17 residues. Germline lookup yields CDR1 SGHKS and CDR2 YYEKEE (reference sequence). This CDR3 reads CASSLAGGPSLGYGYTF. The CDR3 nucleotides are TGTGCCAGCAGCTTGGCTGGGGGGCCTTCACTGGGCTATGGCTACACCTTC.

This clonotype has a handful of counts. CDR3 bases: TGTGCCAGCAGCTTTGCACAGGGTGGTGGCACTGAAGCTTTCTTT. It is translated as CASSFAQGGGTEAFF. The chain employs TRBV7-2 and TRBJ1-1; D is possibly TRBD1 (6 bases). Germline V lookup: CDR1 SGHTA, CDR2 FQGNSA. The CDR3 is 15 amino acids. Trimming pared 3 bases from V and 4 bases from J, leaving 15 bases between. Complete variable domain (other parts from reference TRBV7-2 and TRBJ1-1): GAGVSQSPSNKVTEKGKDVELRCDPISGHTALYWYRQSLGQGLEFLIYFQGNSAPDKSGLPSDRFSAERTGGSVSTLTIQRTQQEDSAVYLCASSFAQGGGTEAFFGQGTRLTVV.

The chain carries TRBV24-1 and TRBJ1-2; D is unclear. The germline gives CDR1 KGHDR, CDR2 SFDVKD. The ends were cut back, 8 bases at V and 5 bases at J, with 11 bases in the middle. This CDR3 contains 12 residues. The CDR3 here is CATIDQRYGYTF. The DNA of the CDR3 is TGTGCCACCATTGACCAGCGATATGGCTACACCTTC.

The V and J genes are TRBV6-6 and TRBJ2-1, with D tentatively TRBD2 (5 bases). Germline V CDR1 and CDR2: MNHNY, SVGAGI (reference sequence). The V end was cut by 2 bases, the J end by 7 bases, with 15 bases between. This CDR3 has 15 residues. CDR3 loop: CASSYVSGRSNEQFF. In DNA form, the CDR3 reads TGTGCCAGCAGTTACGTAAGCGGTAGATCAAATGAGCAGTTCTTC.

This clonotype has just a few counts. V and J are TRBV15 and TRBJ2-4; 7 nucleotides agree with TRBD1. The V gene's germline CDR1 is LNHNV and CDR2 YYDKDF (reference sequence). V was pared by 2 bases and J by 0 bases, with 10 bases of the junction left unmatched. The CDR3 runs to 18 residues. Written as DNA, the CDR3 is TGTGCCACCAGCAGACTCCGACAGGGCTTCCTAGCCAAAAACATTCAGTACTTC. As protein: CATSRLRQGFLAKNIQYF.

The chain combines TRBV4-2 with TRBJ2-1; no firm D call. Trimming removed 1 base from V and 10 bases from J, with 11 bases in between. This CDR3 has 13 residues. The germline gives CDR1 LGHNA, CDR2 YNFKEQ. The CDR3 sequence is CASSQALSTEQFF. The CDR3 nucleotides are TGTGCCAGCAGCCAAGCTTTATCCACAGAGCAGTTCTTC.

The rearrangement joins TRBV6-2 or TRBV6-3 to TRBJ2-4; 7 bases align to TRBD1. The DNA end favors TRBJ2-7, so the J call may be wrong. Germline V gene sequence: CDR1 MNHEY, CDR2 SVGEGT. This CDR3 region has 17 residues. The CDR3 region is CASSLPTTGTDHYEQYF. The DNA of the CDR3 is TGTGCCAGCAGTTTACCTACAACCGGGACAGATCACTACGAGCAGTACTTC.

The J gene is TRBJ2-7, the V gene TRBV28; 7 positions agree with TRBD2. Matching the DNA end better, TRBJ2-5 makes the J call doubtful. Germline V gene lookup returns CDR1 MDHEN and CDR2 SYDVKM. This CDR3 is built from 15 residues. Here the CDR3 reads CASSEPAGEEETQYF. The CDR3 nucleotides read TGTGCCAGCAGTGAGCCGGCGGGAGAGGAGGAGACCCAGTACTTC.

This clonotype was found a few times. This chain joins TRBV29-1 and TRBJ2-1, with D perhaps TRBD1 (6 bases). The CDR3 extends over 14 amino acids. Deletions cut 5 bases from V and 5 bases from J, with 16 bases between. Germline lookup yields CDR1 SQVTM and CDR2 ANQGSEA. The chain's CDR3 is CSVTDRISHNEQFF. The CDR3 DNA reads as TGCAGCGTTACGGACAGAATTTCTCACAATGAGCAGTTCTTC.

This clonotype occurred once. The rearrangement links TRBV5-1 to TRBJ2-3; TRBD1 matches at 8 bases. The CDR3 is made up of 16 amino acids. The germline CDR1 and CDR2 sequences are SGHRS and YFSETQ. V lost 2 bases and J lost 2; bases outside the gene matches: 7. This CDR3 is CASSFGGQGDTDTQYF. The CDR3, as DNA: TGCGCCAGCAGCTTCGGTGGACAGGGAGACACAGATACGCAGTATTTT.

The rearrangement uses TRBV20-1 and TRBJ2-7; TRBD1 might be the D (6 bases). The length of the CDR3 is 14 residues. CDR1 DFQATT and CDR2 SNEGSKA come from the germline V gene (reference sequence). V lost 6 bases and J 0 bases, leaving 15 bases between the germline ends. Here the CDR3 DNA reads TGCAGTGCCGCATCTCGGACAGTCTCCTACGAGCAGTACTTC. Its translation is CSAASRTVSYEQYF.

The rearrangement uses TRBV20-1 and TRBJ1-5; TRBD1 aligns across 10 bases. CDR1 and CDR2 (germline): DFQATT, SNEGSKA (reference sequence). The CDR3 loop spans 13 amino acids. Losses at the gene ends were 4 bases for V and 5 bases for J; bases not matched to a gene: 2. CDR3 loop: CSATGTGDQPQHF. Written as DNA, the CDR3 is TGCAGTGCTACGGGGACAGGGGATCAGCCCCAGCATTTT.

V is TRBV7-3 and J is TRBJ1-2, with D hard to call. The germline V gene encodes CDR1 SGHTA and CDR2 FQGTGA. Trimming stripped 3 bases from V and 3 bases from J, with 8 bases between. CDR3 length: 13 residues. CDR3 amino acids: CASSFPDHYGYTF. The CDR3 DNA follows: TGTGCCAGCAGCTTCCCAGATCACTATGGCTACACCTTC.

The chain joins TRBV10-3 to TRBJ2-5; D assignment may be TRBD1 or TRBD2 (5 bases each). CDR3 length equals 13 residues. Trimming pared 3 bases from V and 5 bases from J, leaving 10 bases between. The V gene's germline CDR1 is ENHRY and CDR2 SYGVKD. The DNA of the CDR3 is TGTGCCATCAGTGACGGGGCCCTCGAGACCCAGTACTTC. Translating it yields CAISDGALETQYF.

The chain joins TRBV20-1 to TRBJ2-3; 9 nucleotides align to TRBD2. Germline V gives CDR1 DFQATT, CDR2 SNEGSKA (reference sequence). The ends lost 7 bases at V and 2 bases at J; junction bases unmatched: 10. CDR3 size: 15 residues. The CDR3 sequence: CSVHPTSGLTDTQYF. CDR3 nucleotides: TGCAGTGTCCACCCGACTAGCGGCCTCACAGATACGCAGTATTTT.

The chain is built from TRBV2 and TRBJ2-7, with 8 bases matching TRBD1. V dropped 4 bases and J dropped 2; count of bases not matched to a gene: 7. CDR1 SNHLY and CDR2 FYNNEI come from the germline V gene. This CDR3 comprises 15 residues. The DNA of the CDR3 is TGTGCCAGCAGTGCGGTTGGACAGGGCGCCTACGAGCAGTACTTC. It encodes CASSAVGQGAYEQYF.

This clonotype was seen only once. The chain links TRBV6-5 to TRBJ2-4, with D perhaps matching TRBD2 (6 bases). The CDR3 covers 15 residues. Germline values: CDR1 MNHEY, CDR2 SVGAGI. The V gene lost 7 bases and the J gene lost 1 base, with 14 bases spanning the gap. The CDR3 protein is CASTGVGSAKNIQYF. CDR3 coding DNA: TGTGCCAGCACGGGGGTTGGTTCTGCCAAAAACATTCAGTACTTC.

The chain recombines TRBV5-1 with TRBJ2-5, with 7 bases identical to TRBD1. V dropped 3 bases and J dropped 4; count of bases not matched to a gene: 9. Germline CDR1 and CDR2: SGHRS and YFSETQ. This CDR3 comprises 15 residues. The DNA of the CDR3 is TGCGCCAGCAGCTGGGGACAGACCAAGGCAGAGACCCAGTACTTC. Protein: CASSWGQTKAETQYF.

In the case of this clonotype: One end of the junction is discordant with germline, which a read error may explain. The chain has TRBV24-1 and TRBJ2-5, with D tentatively TRBD2 (7 bases). The germline V gene has CDR1 KGHDR and CDR2 SFDVKD. This CDR3 spans 14 amino acids. The CDR3 DNA reads as TGTGCCACCAGTGAGGCAGGGGAGGGGGAGACTCAGTACTTC. Translated: CATSEAGEGETQYF.

This clonotype was detected only a few times. The chain joins TRBV29-1 to TRBJ2-1; the D gene is possibly TRBD2 (6 bases). The CDR3 has 13 amino acids. Between the trimmed V and J ends, which lost 4 bases and 7 bases, there was a span of 14 bases. Germline CDR1 SQVTM, CDR2 ANQGSEA. Here the CDR3 reads CSVAPSEGNEQFF. The CDR3 DNA reads as TGCAGCGTTGCGCCTAGCGAGGGGAATGAGCAGTTCTTC.